Presented here are 25 T cell receptor beta chains from one specimen sequenced in a study of blood T cell repertoires in COVID-19. Sequenced by immunoSEQ multiplex PCR; TCRdb stores in-frame clones only, minus some. The repertoire holds fewer than 250,000 clones, around 90% seen once, with roughly 0.89% in the top ten. Specimen: peripheral blood. The source is a young man with COVID-19, enrolled during active disease.

V and J are TRBV11-2 and TRBJ1-6; perhaps TRBD1 as D (5 bases). CDR1 and CDR2 from the germline V gene are SGHAT and FQNNGV. V lost 3 bases and J 5 bases, leaving 8 bases between the germline ends. The CDR3 extends over 14 amino acids. The CDR3 loop is CASSFKGNNSPLHF. The CDR3 nucleotides read TGTGCCAGCAGCTTCAAGGGGAATAATTCACCCCTCCACTTT.

The chain is built from TRBV7-2 and TRBJ1-2, with a possible D match to TRBD1 (6 bases). The CDR3 contains 12 residues. In germline, CDR1 is SGHTA, CDR2 FQGNSA. Between the trimmed V and J ends, which lost 4 bases and 5 bases, there was a span of 8 bases. The CDR3 protein is CASSSQGYGYTF. As DNA, the CDR3 is TGTGCCAGCAGCTCACAGGGTTATGGCTACACCTTC.

V gene TRBV19 combines with J gene TRBJ1-4, with D tentatively TRBD1 (5 bases). V lost 4 bases, J lost 6 bases, and 21 bases lay in between. Germline assignment: CDR1 LNHDA and CDR2 SQIVND (reference sequence). The CDR3 is 17 residues long. CDR3 nucleotide sequence: TGTGCCAGTAGTACCGACGCCCCCAAGGGGCCGGATGAAAAACTGTTTTTT. The encoded protein is CASSTDAPKGPDEKLFF.

The V and J genes are TRBV7-9 and TRBJ1-1; possible D gene TRBD1, 5 bases. CDR3 length: 14 amino acids. Germline V CDR1 and CDR2: SEHNR, FQNEAQ (reference sequence). Trimming removed 1 base at V and 0 bases at J, with 6 bases between. Here the CDR3 reads CASSLGDLNTEAFF. DNA for the CDR3: TGTGCCAGCAGCTTAGGGGACTTGAACACTGAAGCTTTCTTT.

There are a few counts of this clone. The chain carries TRBV2 and TRBJ2-3, with D possibly TRBD2 on 5 matching bases. V gave up 1 base and J gave up 5 bases, with 10 bases separating them. The germline V gene has CDR1 SNHLY and CDR2 FYNNEI. CDR3 length equals 14 residues. CDR3 coding DNA: TGTGCCAGCAGTGAAGGGCTAGCAGGAGATACGCAGTATTTT. Its translation: CASSEGLAGDTQYF.

The gene calls are TRBV6-5 and TRBJ1-6; no definite D call. Germline CDR1 is MNHEY and CDR2 is SVGAGI. The ends were cut back, 8 bases at V and 1 base at J, with 12 bases in the middle. The CDR3 consists of 15 residues. CDR3 sequence (DNA): TGTGCCAGCCAAGGACTACCTTCCTATAATTCACCCCTCCACTTT. As protein: CASQGLPSYNSPLHF.

The rearrangement uses TRBV18 and TRBJ2-7; TRBD2 matches 9 bases. This CDR3 has 16 amino acids. Per germline, CDR1 KGHSH and CDR2 LQKENI. Unmatched junction bases numbered 11, after V lost 6 bases and J lost 2 bases. The CDR3 nucleotides are TGTGCCAGCTCTCCCGGGACTAGCATGAGACCCTACGAGCAGTACTTC. Residues: CASSPGTSMRPYEQYF.

The chain is built from TRBV13 and TRBJ1-1; TRBD1 matches at 7 bases. The CDR3 spans 20 residues. The V gene's germline CDR1 is PRHDT and CDR2 FYEKMQ (reference sequence). Unmatched junction bases numbered 21, after V lost 5 bases and J lost 0 bases. CDR3 DNA: TGTGCCAGCAGCCCCGGCCCCGACTTGGACAGGCCCACATTGAACACTGAAGCTTTCTTT. Amino acids: CASSPGPDLDRPTLNTEAFF.

This sequence joins TRBV2 and TRBJ2-1; 7 positions match TRBD2. Germline values: CDR1 SNHLY, CDR2 FYNNEI. Losses at the gene ends were 6 bases for V and 7 bases for J; bases not matched to a gene: 9. The CDR3 sequence is 14 residues long. The CDR3 here is CASSGGLERNEQFF. The DNA of the CDR3 is TGTGCCAGCAGCGGTGGACTAGAGAGGAATGAGCAGTTCTTC.

V and J are TRBV19 and TRBJ1-2; 7 bases fit TRBD1. The ends lost 5 bases at V and 4 bases at J; junction bases unmatched: 13. CDR1 is LNHDA and CDR2 is SQIVND in the germline V gene (reference sequence). This CDR3 has 16 residues. The CDR3 DNA reads TGTGCCAGTAGTGTATCTAGGGGGCGCGTTTCCTATGGCTACACCTTC. As protein: CASSVSRGRVSYGYTF.

V and J are TRBV28 and TRBJ1-5; 8 bases line up with TRBD1. The length of the CDR3 is 14 residues. Germline lookup yields CDR1 MDHEN and CDR2 SYDVKM. V lost 8 bases and J lost 1; bases outside the gene matches: 4. In DNA, the CDR3 is TGTGCCAGCCGTCAGGGGGCAAGCAATCAGCCCCAGCATTTT. Residues: CASRQGASNQPQHF.

This sequence joins TRBV5-1 and TRBJ2-5; D unclear. Trimming took off 7 bases at V and 5 bases at J, with 9 bases between the two ends. CDR3 length: 11 amino acids. CDR1 is SGHRS, CDR2 YFSETQ, per germline. The CDR3 protein is CASHYGETQYF. The DNA of the CDR3 is TGCGCCAGCCATTACGGGGAGACCCAGTACTTC.

The CDR3 reads CAWNNLNTIYF. The CDR3 DNA follows: TGTGCCTGGAATAACTTAAACACCATATATTTT. The rearrangement uses TRBV30 and TRBJ1-3; D is unresolved. The CDR3 covers 11 residues. Per germline, CDR1 GTSNPN and CDR2 SVGIG (reference sequence). V was clipped by 4 bases and J by 6 bases, with 7 bases between them.

The rearrangement links TRBV9 to TRBJ1-2; TRBD1 is a possible D gene (5 bases). The CDR3 extends over 14 amino acids. Germline loops: CDR1 SGDLS, CDR2 YYNGEE. V lost 0 bases to trimming and J lost 4 bases, with 10 bases between them. The CDR3 loop is CASSVDWGLYGYTF. The CDR3, as DNA: TGTGCCAGCAGCGTAGATTGGGGACTCTATGGCTACACCTTC.

This clone was picked up one time. This rearrangement joins TRBV27 to TRBJ1-6; D may be TRBD1 (6 bases). CDR3 length: 16 residues. CDR1 and CDR2 (germline): MNHEY, SMNVEV (reference sequence). V was shortened by 2 bases and J by 3 bases, with 11 bases between the two germline ends. The CDR3 protein is CASSLVGQHYNSPLHF. CDR3 nucleotide sequence: TGTGCCAGCAGTTTAGTAGGACAGCACTATAATTCACCCCTCCACTTT.

In this sample, this clone turned up a few times. V is TRBV6-5 and J is TRBJ1-4; a weak D match, TRBD1 (6 bases). Trimming shortened V by 6 bases and J by 5 bases, and 16 bases separated the two germline ends. This CDR3 spans 15 amino acids. The V gene's germline CDR1 is MNHEY and CDR2 SVGAGI. The CDR3 region is CASSQWGLKNEKLFF. CDR3 coding DNA: TGTGCCAGCAGCCAATGGGGGCTGAAGAATGAAAAACTGTTTTTT.

A word on this clone: The junction departs from the called germline gene at one end, perhaps through a read error. The DNA for the CDR3 is TGTGCCAGCAGCGAAGAGGGGCGGATCTATGGCTACACCTTC. It codes for CASSEEGRIYGYTF. This chain uses TRBV3-1 (or the pseudogene TRBV3-2) with TRBJ1-2; a weak D match, TRBD1 (5 bases). This CDR3 region has 14 residues. Germline V gene sequence: CDR1 LGHDT, CDR2 YNNKEL (reference sequence).

This chain connects TRBV5-4 to TRBJ1-4; maybe TRBD1 (5 bases). The CDR3 sequence is 14 residues long. CDR1 and CDR2 from the germline V gene are SGHNT and YYREEE (reference sequence). Trimming pared 0 bases from V and 8 bases from J, leaving 11 bases between. CDR3 loop: CASSLDTDIEKLFF. DNA for the CDR3: TGTGCCAGCAGCTTGGATACGGACATCGAAAAACTGTTTTTT.

This clone was seen more than once but under ten times. The gene calls are TRBV6-1 and TRBJ2-5; 8 bases align to TRBD2. With V trimmed by 2 bases and J by 2 bases, 1 base remained unmatched. The CDR3 consists of 14 residues. Germline values: CDR1 MNHNS, CDR2 SASEGT. Written as DNA, the CDR3 is TGTGCCAGCAGTGAAAGCGGGGGACAAGAGACCCAGTACTTC. Protein: CASSESGGQETQYF.

This chain links TRBV20-1 with TRBJ2-7, with a tentative D call TRBD1 (6 bases). The CDR3 has 11 amino acids. Trimming removed 6 bases from V and 6 bases from J, with 12 bases in between. Germline V gene lookup returns CDR1 DFQATT and CDR2 SNEGSKA (reference sequence). The CDR3 DNA sequence: TGCAGTGCCGCGCAGGGGTCCGAGCAGTACTTC. Translation: CSAAQGSEQYF.

This rearrangement joins TRBV5-6 to TRBJ1-1; 9 bases match TRBD1. Germline V gene lookup returns CDR1 SGHDT and CDR2 YYEEEE. The CDR3 runs 15 residues. V dropped 4 bases and J dropped 5; count of bases not matched to a gene: 9. The DNA of the CDR3 is TGTGCCAGCAGCCCTACAGGGGGCGCAGGGACTGAAGCTTTCTTT. It yields the protein CASSPTGGAGTEAFF.

This clone occurred once. CDR3 sequence: CASSLGPGTGELFF. The CDR3 DNA sequence: TGTGCCAGCAGCTTAGGTCCCGGCACCGGGGAGCTGTTTTTT. This sequence joins TRBV7-9 and TRBJ2-2; D not certain. With 1 base removed from V and 4 bases from J, the gap between germline ends came to 7 bases. From germline, CDR1 is SEHNR and CDR2 FQNEAQ (reference sequence). This CDR3 region has 14 residues.

This rearrangement joins TRBV15 to TRBJ1-2; D possibly corresponds to TRBD1 (6 bases). Trimming pared 4 bases from V and 8 bases from J, leaving 20 bases between. The CDR3 contains 15 residues. In germline, CDR1 is LNHNV, CDR2 YYDKDF (reference sequence). The CDR3 sequence: CATSKPWGLGDGYTF. CDR3 coding DNA: TGTGCCACCAGCAAACCCTGGGGGCTAGGCGACGGCTACACCTTC.

This rearrangement joins TRBV29-1 to TRBJ2-7; D not resolved. This CDR3 has 12 residues. Trimming stripped 6 bases from V and 1 base from J, with 10 bases between. Germline V gene sequence: CDR1 SQVTM, CDR2 ANQGSEA. CDR3 DNA sequence: TGCAGCGTGTTTGTTCCGTCCTACGAGCAGTACTTC. Translated, it gives CSVFVPSYEQYF.

The chain links TRBV7-7 to TRBJ2-2; 11 nucleotides match TRBD2. The V gene's germline CDR1 is SSHAT and CDR2 FNYEAQ (reference sequence). CDR3 size: 16 residues. V gave up 4 bases and J gave up 4 bases; unmatched junction bases: 5. The CDR3 DNA reads TGTGCCAGCAGCTCACTAGCGGGGGACCCCACCGGGGAGCTGTTTTTT. Translation gives CASSSLAGDPTGELFF.